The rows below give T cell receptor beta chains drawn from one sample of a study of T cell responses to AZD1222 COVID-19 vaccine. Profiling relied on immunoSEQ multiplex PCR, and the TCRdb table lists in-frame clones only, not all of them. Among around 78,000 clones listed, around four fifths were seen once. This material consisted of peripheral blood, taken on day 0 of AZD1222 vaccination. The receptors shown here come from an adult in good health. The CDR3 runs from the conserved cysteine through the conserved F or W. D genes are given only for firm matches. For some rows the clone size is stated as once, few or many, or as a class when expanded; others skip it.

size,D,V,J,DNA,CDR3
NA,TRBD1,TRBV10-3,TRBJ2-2,TGTGCCATCAGTCAGGGGGATGGGGCCGGGGAGCTGTTTTTT,CAISQGDGAGELFF
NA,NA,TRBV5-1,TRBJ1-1,TGCGCCAGCAGCTCTGGACAGTCGAACACTGAAGCTTTCTTT,CASSSGQSNTEAFF
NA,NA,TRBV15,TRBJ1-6,TGTGCCACCACTGACAGGAGCTCCTATAATTCACCCCTCCACTTT,CATTDRSSYNSPLHF
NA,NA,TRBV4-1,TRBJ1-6,TGCGCCAGCAGCCAAGCGGGGGGTTGGGCACCCCTCCACTTT,CASSQAGGWAPLHF
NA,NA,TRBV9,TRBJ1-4,TGTGCCAGCAGCGTAGACTTTAGGGAAAAACTGTTTTTT,CASSVDFREKLFF
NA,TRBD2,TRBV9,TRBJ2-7,TGTGCCAGCAGCGGCGGGACTAGCGGGGGGGTGGAGCAGTACTTC,CASSGGTSGGVEQYF
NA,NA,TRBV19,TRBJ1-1,TGTGCCAGTATGTCCCCGGGAGTGAACACTGAAGCTTTCTTT,CASMSPGVNTEAFF
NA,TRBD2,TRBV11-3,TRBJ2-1,TGTGCCAGCAGCCTGCGGACTAGCGGATCCGAGCAGTTCTTC,CASSLRTSGSEQFF
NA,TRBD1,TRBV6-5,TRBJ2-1,TGTGCCAGCAGGGTCGACAGGGACTCCTACAATGAGCAGTTCTTC,CASRVDRDSYNEQFF
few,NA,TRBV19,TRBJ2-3,TGTGCCAGTAGGGGAACGCGCGATACGCAGTATTTT,CASRGTRDTQYF
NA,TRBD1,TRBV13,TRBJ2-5,TGTGCCAGCAGCTTATGGGGCCGTGGGGGACAGGGGAGAGAGACCCAGTACTTC,CASSLWGRGGQGRETQYF
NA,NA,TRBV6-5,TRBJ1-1,TGTGCCAGCAGTTATGGGCCAGGGGCAACTGAAGCTTTCTTT,CASSYGPGATEAFF
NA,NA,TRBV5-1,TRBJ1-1,TGCGCCAGCAGCAGGTTCCGCAACAGGGAAGTTGGTACGGACACTGAAGCTTTCTTT,CASSRFRNREVGTDTEAFF
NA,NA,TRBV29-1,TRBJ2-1,TGCAGCTGGGGAAGGGGCCTGTACAATGAGCAGTTCTTC,CSWGRGLYNEQFF
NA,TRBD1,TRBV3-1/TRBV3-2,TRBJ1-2,TGTGCCAGCAGCCAAGCGACAGGGGGCGACTATGGCTACACCTTC,CASSQATGGDYGYTF
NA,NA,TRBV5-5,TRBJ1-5,TGTGCCAGCAGCTTGGAAGGGATCAGCAATCAGCCCCAGCATTTT,CASSLEGISNQPQHF
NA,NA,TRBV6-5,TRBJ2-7,TGTGCCAGCAGTTACGGAGGGGGCTCCTACGAGCAGTACTTC,CASSYGGGSYEQYF
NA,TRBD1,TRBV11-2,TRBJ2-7,TGTGCCAGCAGCTTATGGGGACAGGGAACCTACGAGCAGTACTTC,CASSLWGQGTYEQYF
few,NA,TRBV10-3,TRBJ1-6,TGTGCCATCAGTCTCCAGGAGGGTTCACCCCTCCACTTT,CAISLQEGSPLHF
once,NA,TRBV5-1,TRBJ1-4,TGCGCCAGCAGCTTGGTAGGGGCGGGGAATGAAAAACTGTTTTTT,CASSLVGAGNEKLFF
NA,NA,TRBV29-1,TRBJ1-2,TGCAGCGTCTCCGAGGGGATTAACTATGGCTACACCTTC,CSVSEGINYGYTF
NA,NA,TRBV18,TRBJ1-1,TGTGCCAGCTCACCACGCCGGTCGGCTGAAGCTTTCTTT,CASSPRRSAEAFF
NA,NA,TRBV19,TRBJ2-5,TGTGCCAGTAGTATAGATCGGCCAGGGAAAGAGACCCAGTACTTC,CASSIDRPGKETQYF
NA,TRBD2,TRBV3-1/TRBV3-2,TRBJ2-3,TGTGCCAGCAGCCGAGTAGCGGGGGGGACCACAGATACGCAGTATTTT,CASSRVAGGTTDTQYF
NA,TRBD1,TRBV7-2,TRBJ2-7,TGTGCCAGCAGCTCCCGACAGGGACCCTACGAGCAGTACTTC,CASSSRQGPYEQYF